This is a list of T cell receptor beta chains from one sample in a study of PD-L1 blockade in urothelial cancer. TCRdb's copy holds only in-frame clones and misses some; the assay was immunoSEQ multiplex PCR. The repertoire holds tens of thousands of clones, with about 83% as singletons. The input for sequencing was PBMCs, taken around atezolizumab (anti-PD-L1) treatment. All receptors come from a woman in her seventies with urothelial cancer. CDR3s include the opening cysteine and the closing phenylalanine or tryptophan. Fields, in order: clone size, J gene, V gene, D gene, CDR3 length, CDR3 DNA, CDR3 protein. A D gene is named only where the DNA matches it firmly. Size is stated for part of the rows, as once, few or many counts, or as a class when the clone is expanded.

abundance: NA; j_gene: TRBJ1-2; v_gene: TRBV5-4; d_gene: NA; len: 15; CDR3nt: TGTGCCAGCAGCTCCCGGGTGGGGGGGGACTATGGCTACACCTTC; CDR3aa: CASSSRVGGDYGYTF
abundance: NA; j_gene: TRBJ2-7; v_gene: TRBV6-1; d_gene: TRBD1; len: 14; CDR3nt: TGTGCCAGCGGAAGGACAGGGTTCGGCTACGAGCAGTACTTC; CDR3aa: CASGRTGFGYEQYF
abundance: NA; j_gene: TRBJ2-5; v_gene: TRBV25-1; d_gene: TRBD1; len: 18; CDR3nt: TGTGCCAGCAGTGACCGACCCTGGACAGGCTCTGAGGGAGAGACCCAGTACTTC; CDR3aa: CASSDRPWTGSEGETQYF
abundance: NA; j_gene: TRBJ2-1; v_gene: TRBV29-1; d_gene: TRBD2; len: 17; CDR3nt: TGCAGCGTTGTGGGACTAGCGGGAGGTCCCTCCTACAATGAGCAGTTCTTC; CDR3aa: CSVVGLAGGPSYNEQFF
abundance: NA; j_gene: TRBJ1-2; v_gene: TRBV6-1; d_gene: NA; len: 11; CDR3nt: TGTGCCAGCAGTGGAGAGTATGGCTACACCTTC; CDR3aa: CASSGEYGYTF
abundance: once; j_gene: TRBJ1-5; v_gene: TRBV29-1; d_gene: TRBD1; len: 14; CDR3nt: TGCAGCGGACCCCGGGACAGGGATGATCAGCCCCAGCATTTT; CDR3aa: CSGPRDRDDQPQHF
abundance: NA; j_gene: TRBJ2-7; v_gene: TRBV6-5; d_gene: TRBD1; len: 12; CDR3nt: TGTGCCAGCAGTCGACAGGGCCACGAGCAGTACTTC; CDR3aa: CASSRQGHEQYF
abundance: NA; j_gene: TRBJ2-6; v_gene: TRBV2; d_gene: NA; len: 15; CDR3nt: TGTGCCAGCTCTGGGGCAGGGGCTGGGGCCAACGTCCTGACTTTC; CDR3aa: CASSGAGAGANVLTF
abundance: NA; j_gene: TRBJ2-7; v_gene: TRBV19; d_gene: TRBD2; len: 14; CDR3nt: TGTGCCAGTTCGAGGACTAGCGGTGTTACGGAGCAGTACTTC; CDR3aa: CASSRTSGVTEQYF
abundance: NA; j_gene: TRBJ1-1; v_gene: TRBV6-5; d_gene: NA; len: 15; CDR3nt: TGTGCCAGCAGTTACTCGATAAGGGGCGGCACTGAAGCTTTCTTT; CDR3aa: CASSYSIRGGTEAFF
abundance: once; j_gene: TRBJ1-1; v_gene: TRBV7-9; d_gene: NA; len: 14; CDR3nt: TGTGCCAGCAGCCTGACAGCGCTGAACACTGAAGCTTTCTTT; CDR3aa: CASSLTALNTEAFF
abundance: NA; j_gene: TRBJ2-1; v_gene: TRBV30; d_gene: NA; len: 11; CDR3nt: TGTGCCGGAGGTACTTTCAATGAGCAGTTCTTC; CDR3aa: CAGGTFNEQFF
abundance: NA; j_gene: TRBJ1-1; v_gene: TRBV5-1; d_gene: NA; len: 13; CDR3nt: TGCGCCAGCAGCTGGACAAGGAACACTGAAGCTTTCTTT; CDR3aa: CASSWTRNTEAFF
abundance: once; j_gene: TRBJ2-2; v_gene: TRBV5-6; d_gene: TRBD2; len: 16; CDR3nt: TGTGCCAGCAGCCCGGGACTAGCAACGAACACCGGGGAGCTGTTTTTT; CDR3aa: CASSPGLATNTGELFF
abundance: once; j_gene: TRBJ1-4; v_gene: TRBV19; d_gene: TRBD1; len: 14; CDR3nt: TGTGCCAGTAGTACCGGACAGGGCCCTGAAAAACTGTTTTTT; CDR3aa: CASSTGQGPEKLFF
abundance: NA; j_gene: TRBJ2-7; v_gene: TRBV4-1; d_gene: TRBD1; len: 14; CDR3nt: TGCGCCAGCAGCCAGCGACAGGGCTCCTACGAGCAGTACTTC; CDR3aa: CASSQRQGSYEQYF
abundance: NA; j_gene: TRBJ2-7; v_gene: TRBV27; d_gene: TRBD2; len: 15; CDR3nt: TGTGCCAGCAGCCCTCTGACTAGCGGGAGGCAAAAGCAGTACTTC; CDR3aa: CASSPLTSGRQKQYF
abundance: NA; j_gene: TRBJ2-7; v_gene: TRBV6-6; d_gene: NA; len: 13; CDR3nt: TGTGCCAGCAGTTTTAAATCCCCCTACGAGCAGTACTTC; CDR3aa: CASSFKSPYEQYF
abundance: NA; j_gene: TRBJ2-7; v_gene: TRBV28; d_gene: TRBD1; len: 16; CDR3nt: TGTGCCAGCAGTTCGAATCGGGACAGGGGAAAGGACGAGCAGTACTTC; CDR3aa: CASSSNRDRGKDEQYF
abundance: NA; j_gene: TRBJ1-1; v_gene: TRBV11-3; d_gene: TRBD1; len: 13; CDR3nt: TGTGCCAGCAGCCCCACAGGGGGCACTGAAGCTTTCTTT; CDR3aa: CASSPTGGTEAFF
abundance: few; j_gene: TRBJ2-1; v_gene: TRBV14; d_gene: TRBD2; len: 18; CDR3nt: TGTGCCAGCAGCCGTGTTAGCGGGAGGGGATTAACCTACAATGAGCAGTTCTTC; CDR3aa: CASSRVSGRGLTYNEQFF
abundance: once; j_gene: TRBJ2-7; v_gene: TRBV6-1; d_gene: TRBD2; len: 14; CDR3nt: TGTGCCAGCACCATTGGGAGGGGACCCTACGAGCAGTACTTC; CDR3aa: CASTIGRGPYEQYF
abundance: few; j_gene: TRBJ1-4; v_gene: TRBV7-9; d_gene: NA; len: 14; CDR3nt: TGTGCCAGCACCCACCCTAAGGTCAGGGAAAAACTGTTTTTT; CDR3aa: CASTHPKVREKLFF
abundance: NA; j_gene: TRBJ1-1; v_gene: TRBV19; d_gene: NA; len: 13; CDR3nt: TGTGCCAGTAGTACCACGGGGAACACTGAAGCTTTCTTT; CDR3aa: CASSTTGNTEAFF
abundance: NA; j_gene: TRBJ1-2; v_gene: TRBV7-2; d_gene: TRBD1; len: 13; CDR3nt: TGTGCCAGCAGCTTAGGTGACAGGGTTAGCTACACCTTC; CDR3aa: CASSLGDRVSYTF
abundance: few; j_gene: TRBJ2-3; v_gene: TRBV11-3; d_gene: NA; len: 15; CDR3nt: TGTGCCAGCAGCTTACAGGGAACGGTTTCAGATACGCAGTATTTT; CDR3aa: CASSLQGTVSDTQYF
abundance: NA; j_gene: TRBJ1-2; v_gene: TRBV18; d_gene: NA; len: 15; CDR3nt: TGTGCCAGCTCACCTGGCTCAGTACGTAACTATGGCTACACCTTC; CDR3aa: CASSPGSVRNYGYTF
abundance: once; j_gene: TRBJ1-2; v_gene: TRBV29-1; d_gene: NA; len: 14; CDR3nt: TGCAGCGTTGAAGATACGGGGGGAATCTATGGCTACACCTTC; CDR3aa: CSVEDTGGIYGYTF
abundance: NA; j_gene: TRBJ2-3; v_gene: TRBV6-1; d_gene: TRBD2; len: 16; CDR3nt: TGTGCCAGCAGTGAAGCGGTTAGCGGGGGCACAGATACGCAGTATTTT; CDR3aa: CASSEAVSGGTDTQYF
abundance: NA; j_gene: TRBJ2-6; v_gene: TRBV7-8; d_gene: NA; len: 16; CDR3nt: TGTGCCAGCAGCTTAGCATCAGACTCTGGGGCCAACGTCCTGACTTTC; CDR3aa: CASSLASDSGANVLTF
abundance: few; j_gene: TRBJ1-1; v_gene: TRBV2; d_gene: NA; len: 13; CDR3nt: TGTGCCAGCAGTGAAACTGTCGGGACTGAAGCTTTCTTT; CDR3aa: CASSETVGTEAFF
abundance: NA; j_gene: TRBJ2-1; v_gene: TRBV15; d_gene: NA; len: 17; CDR3nt: TGTGCCACCAGCGGAAACGGACAGCTCAACTCCTACAATGAGCAGTTCTTC; CDR3aa: CATSGNGQLNSYNEQFF
abundance: NA; j_gene: TRBJ2-5; v_gene: TRBV5-8; d_gene: TRBD2; len: 12; CDR3nt: TGTGCCAGCCGCCGGGGGGGAAAGACCCAGTACTTC; CDR3aa: CASRRGGKTQYF
abundance: NA; j_gene: TRBJ2-5; v_gene: TRBV19; d_gene: TRBD2; len: 17; CDR3nt: TGTGCCAGTAGTGGGGTGTTGGGACTAGCGGGAGTCGGGACCCAGTACTTC; CDR3aa: CASSGVLGLAGVGTQYF
abundance: NA; j_gene: TRBJ1-2; v_gene: TRBV5-4; d_gene: NA; len: 14; CDR3nt: TGTGCCAGCAGCTTGTACGGGGTGAACTATGGCTACACCTTC; CDR3aa: CASSLYGVNYGYTF
abundance: NA; j_gene: TRBJ2-7; v_gene: TRBV27; d_gene: NA; len: 11; CDR3nt: TGTGCCAGCAGTATCAGCTACGAGCAGTACTTC; CDR3aa: CASSISYEQYF
abundance: NA; j_gene: TRBJ1-2; v_gene: TRBV7-2; d_gene: NA; len: 13; CDR3nt: TGTGCCAGCAGCCCGCAGCGGGTCTATGGCTACACCTTC; CDR3aa: CASSPQRVYGYTF
abundance: once; j_gene: TRBJ2-2; v_gene: TRBV4-3; d_gene: TRBD2; len: 16; CDR3nt: TGCGCCAGCAGCCAAGAGGGACTAGCGGGGACCGGGGAGCTGTTTTTT; CDR3aa: CASSQEGLAGTGELFF
abundance: NA; j_gene: TRBJ2-7; v_gene: TRBV4-1; d_gene: TRBD1; len: 16; CDR3nt: TGCGCCAGCAGCCAAGAATTCGGGACAGGGACCTACGAGCAGTACTTC; CDR3aa: CASSQEFGTGTYEQYF
abundance: NA; j_gene: TRBJ1-6; v_gene: TRBV5-1; d_gene: NA; len: 16; CDR3nt: TGCGCCAGCAGCTTGGGGCCCGGGACGGGGGACTCACCCCTCCACTTT; CDR3aa: CASSLGPGTGDSPLHF
abundance: NA; j_gene: TRBJ2-2; v_gene: TRBV4-2; d_gene: TRBD2; len: 17; CDR3nt: TGTGCCAGCAGCCAAGTCTTAGCGGGATTAAACACCGGGGAGCTGTTTTTT; CDR3aa: CASSQVLAGLNTGELFF
abundance: NA; j_gene: TRBJ2-5; v_gene: TRBV7-8; d_gene: TRBD2; len: 17; CDR3nt: TGTGCCAGCAGCTTAGACGGACTAGCGGGAGTCCAAGAGACCCAGTACTTC; CDR3aa: CASSLDGLAGVQETQYF
abundance: NA; j_gene: TRBJ2-5; v_gene: TRBV5-6; d_gene: TRBD1; len: 15; CDR3nt: TGTGCCAGCAGCTTGCCCGGGACAGGCCAAGAGACCCAGTACTTC; CDR3aa: CASSLPGTGQETQYF
abundance: NA; j_gene: TRBJ2-7; v_gene: TRBV28; d_gene: TRBD1; len: 13; CDR3nt: TGTGCCAGCCGATCAGGGGGCGACGACGAGCAGTACTTC; CDR3aa: CASRSGGDDEQYF
abundance: NA; j_gene: TRBJ2-7; v_gene: TRBV9; d_gene: TRBD2; len: 14; CDR3nt: TGTGCCAGCAGCGTGGGGACTAGTGTACACGAGCAGTACTTC; CDR3aa: CASSVGTSVHEQYF